These T cell receptor beta chains were read from a single sample in a study of control samples from healthy donors and cancer patients. This table comes from immunoSEQ multiplex PCR, and its TCRdb copy is limited to in-frame clones, with some not included. The sample has 150,000 or so clones, more than 85% seen once; the top ten hold over 2%. The material sequenced was blood. The receptor source for this set is a man aged 50-59 years in good health. CDR3s include the opening cysteine and the closing phenylalanine or tryptophan. The D gene is left open where the match is weak. Clone size is shown for a subset of rows, as once, few, many or a class of expanded clone.

size	D	J	V	DNA	CDR3
NA	TRBD2	TRBJ2-4	TRBV3-1/TRBV3-2	TGTGCCAGCAGCCAAGGCATTAGCGGGAGGGCCGGAAACATTCAGTACTTC	CASSQGISGRAGNIQYF
NA	NA	TRBJ1-3	TRBV27	TGTGCCAGCAGGACCCCGCAGGGGCCGAACACCATATATTTT	CASRTPQGPNTIYF
few	TRBD2	TRBJ2-1	TRBV5-1	TGCGCCAGCAGCTTGGCCCCTCCCGGGACTAGCGTTTATGAGCAGTTCTTC	CASSLAPPGTSVYEQFF
NA	TRBD1	TRBJ1-5	TRBV27	TGTGCCAGCAGAAAAGCGGGACAGAACAATCAGCCCCAGCATTTT	CASRKAGQNNQPQHF
NA	TRBD2	TRBJ2-7	TRBV6-5	TGTGCCAGCGGGTATTGGGGGGGCGAGCAGTACTTC	CASGYWGGEQYF
NA	TRBD1	TRBJ2-3	TRBV28	TGTGCCAGCAGTTTTCAGGGGGGCACAGATACGCAGTATTTT	CASSFQGGTDTQYF
NA	TRBD1	TRBJ1-1	TRBV5-1	TGCGCCAGCAGCTTGGGACAGGGGAGGTCTGAAGCTTTCTTT	CASSLGQGRSEAFF
NA	TRBD2	TRBJ2-1	TRBV9	TGTGCCAGCAGCCCGCGACTAGCGGGGCATGTCTATGAGCAGTTCTTC	CASSPRLAGHVYEQFF
NA	NA	TRBJ1-4	TRBV4-1	TGCGCCAGCAGCCAAGTTGACGGAGGGAGAATAGGGCTGTTTTTT	CASSQVDGGRIGLFF
NA	TRBD2	TRBJ2-7	TRBV19	TGTGCCAGTAGTATTGGGACTAGCGGGAGCTCCTACGAGCAGTACTTC	CASSIGTSGSSYEQYF
NA	NA	TRBJ2-7	TRBV28	TGTGCCAGCAGCCCCGGGACCGGGTCCTACGAGCAGTACTTC	CASSPGTGSYEQYF
NA	NA	TRBJ1-1	TRBV10-3	TGTGCCACCATCGACATTTACACTGAAGCTTTCTTT	CATIDIYTEAFF
NA	NA	TRBJ1-2	TRBV10-1	TGCGCCAGCAGCCCGGGACGCTCATATGGCTACACCTTC	CASSPGRSYGYTF
NA	TRBD1	TRBJ2-3	TRBV5-1	TGCGCCAGCAGCAGAGCCGGGACAGTAACAGATACGCAGTATTTT	CASSRAGTVTDTQYF
NA	NA	TRBJ2-1	TRBV6-5	TGTGCCAGCAGGGGGGTGGATGAGCAGTTCTTC	CASRGVDEQFF
NA	TRBD1	TRBJ2-6	TRBV28	TGTGCCAGCAGGACCGGGACAGGGAAGAACGTCCTGACTTTC	CASRTGTGKNVLTF
few	NA	TRBJ2-2	TRBV4-2	TGTGCCAGCAGCCAAGAACAGGTGAACACCGGGGAGCTGTTTTTT	CASSQEQVNTGELFF
NA	NA	TRBJ2-2	TRBV30	TGTGCCTGGAGTGTTGTGGGGTGGACCGGGGAGCTGTTTTTT	CAWSVVGWTGELFF
few	NA	TRBJ1-1	TRBV7-3	TGTGCCAGCAGCTCGGGACGGAACACTGAAGCTTTCTTT	CASSSGRNTEAFF
NA	TRBD1	TRBJ2-7	TRBV10-1	TGCGCCAGCAGAAGACAGGGGAGCTCCTACGAGCAGTACTTC	CASRRQGSSYEQYF
NA	NA	TRBJ1-2	TRBV5-1	TGCGCCAGCAGCCCCGATACAGGAAGGCTCTATGGCTACACCTTC	CASSPDTGRLYGYTF
NA	NA	TRBJ1-2	TRBV7-9	TGTGCCAGCAGCAATCCACAGGGAGGCTACACCTTC	CASSNPQGGYTF
NA	NA	TRBJ1-4	TRBV27	TGTGCCAGCAGTTTAACCAGGGATTACGAAAAACTGTTTTTT	CASSLTRDYEKLFF
NA	NA	TRBJ1-6	TRBV24-1	TGTGCCACCAGTGATTTGGACGGGTATAATTCACCCCTCCACTTT	CATSDLDGYNSPLHF
NA	TRBD1	TRBJ2-7	TRBV28	TGTGCCAGCACCCTATTCGGGACAGGCCCCGCTAACGAGCAGTACTTC	CASTLFGTGPANEQYF
NA	TRBD1	TRBJ1-1	TRBV19	TGTGCCAGTAGTATTTACAGGGGGCGGAACACTGAAGCTTTCTTT	CASSIYRGRNTEAFF
NA	NA	TRBJ1-1	TRBV7-5	TGTGCCAGAAGCTCCCTAGGGGGGGACACTGAAGCTTTCTTT	CARSSLGGDTEAFF
NA	TRBD1	TRBJ1-2	TRBV7-2	TGTGCCAGCAGCGTAGGACAGGGGAGTGGCTATGGCTACACCTTC	CASSVGQGSGYGYTF
NA	NA	TRBJ2-4	TRBV2	TGTGCCAGCACGGGGGGAAGGGGGAGCGGTCAGTACTTC	CASTGGRGSGQYF
NA	NA	TRBJ2-7	TRBV19	TGTGCCTGCCGGTCCGGGGACTCGCGCTACGAGCAGTACTTC	CACRSGDSRYEQYF
NA	NA	TRBJ2-4	TRBV7-9	TGTGCCAGCAGACCGGCGGGGGCCAAAAACATTCAGTACTTC	CASRPAGAKNIQYF
NA	TRBD2	TRBJ2-1	TRBV11-2	TGTGCCAGCAGCTTACGACTAGCGGGAGGGTGGGATGAGCAGTTCTTC	CASSLRLAGGWDEQFF
NA	NA	TRBJ2-1	TRBV13	TGTGCCAACCAAGGGATGGGGTTTCACAATGAGCAGTTCTTC	CANQGMGFHNEQFF
NA	TRBD1	TRBJ1-3	TRBV7-2	TGTGCCAGCAGGTCCGACAGGGGGCCGGGAAACACCATATATTTT	CASRSDRGPGNTIYF
NA	TRBD1	TRBJ1-5	TRBV2	TGTGCCAGCAGTCCGGGACAGGTGAATCAGCCCCAGCATTTT	CASSPGQVNQPQHF
NA	NA	TRBJ2-3	TRBV5-1	TGCGCCAGCAGCTGGGGGGGGACAGCCGCCAGCACAGATACGCAGTATTTT	CASSWGGTAASTDTQYF
NA	TRBD2	TRBJ2-1	TRBV9	TGTGCCAGCAGCGTAGGGGGTGGCGGGAGCTCCTACAATGAGCAGTTCTTC	CASSVGGGGSSYNEQFF
NA	TRBD2	TRBJ2-2	TRBV27	TGTGCCACCTCCCAAACTAGCGGACTGAACACCGGGGAGCTGTTTTTT	CATSQTSGLNTGELFF
NA	TRBD1	TRBJ2-7	TRBV5-1	TGCGCCAGCAGCAACCGCCAGGGGGCATACGAGCAGTACTTC	CASSNRQGAYEQYF
NA	TRBD2	TRBJ2-2	TRBV6-1	TGTGCCAGCAGTGAACGTAGCGGGAGTACCGGGGAGCTGTTTTTT	CASSERSGSTGELFF
NA	NA	TRBJ2-1	TRBV12-3/TRBV12-4	TGTGCCAGCAGTTTAGGATCACTGGTGCAGTTCTTC	CASSLGSLVQFF